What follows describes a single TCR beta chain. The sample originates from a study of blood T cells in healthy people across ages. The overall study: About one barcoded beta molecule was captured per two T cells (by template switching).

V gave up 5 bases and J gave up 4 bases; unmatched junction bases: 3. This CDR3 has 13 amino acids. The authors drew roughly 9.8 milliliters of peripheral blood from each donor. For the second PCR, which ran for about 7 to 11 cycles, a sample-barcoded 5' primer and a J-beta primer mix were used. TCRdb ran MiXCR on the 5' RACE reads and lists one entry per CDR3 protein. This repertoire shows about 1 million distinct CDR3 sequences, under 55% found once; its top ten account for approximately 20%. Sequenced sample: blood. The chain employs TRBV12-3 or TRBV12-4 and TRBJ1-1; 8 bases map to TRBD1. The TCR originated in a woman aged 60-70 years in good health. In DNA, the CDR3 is TGTGCCAGCAGTCAGGGGGCTCTCACTGAAGCTTTCTTT. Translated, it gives CASSQGALTEAFF.